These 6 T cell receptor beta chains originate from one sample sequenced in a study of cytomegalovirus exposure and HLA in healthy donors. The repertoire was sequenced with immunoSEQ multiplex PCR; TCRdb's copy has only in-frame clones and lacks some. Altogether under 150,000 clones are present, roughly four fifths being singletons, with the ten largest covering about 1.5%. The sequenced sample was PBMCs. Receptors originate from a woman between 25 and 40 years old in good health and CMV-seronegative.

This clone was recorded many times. The CDR3 region is CASSAGTEAFF. CDR3 in DNA: TGTGCCAGCAGTGCAGGGACAGAAGCTTTCTTT. The chain recombines TRBV2 with TRBJ1-1; perhaps TRBD1 as D (6 bases). The CDR3 extends over 11 amino acids. The ends were cut back, 4 bases at V and 8 bases at J, with 8 bases in the middle. Germline assignment: CDR1 SNHLY and CDR2 FYNNEI.

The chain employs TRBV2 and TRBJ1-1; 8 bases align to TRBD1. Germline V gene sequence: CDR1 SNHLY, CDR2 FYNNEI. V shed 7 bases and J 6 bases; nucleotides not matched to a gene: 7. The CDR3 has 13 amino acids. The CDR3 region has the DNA TGTGCCAGCAACACAGGGGGGATAGCTGAAGCTTTCTTT. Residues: CASNTGGIAEAFF.

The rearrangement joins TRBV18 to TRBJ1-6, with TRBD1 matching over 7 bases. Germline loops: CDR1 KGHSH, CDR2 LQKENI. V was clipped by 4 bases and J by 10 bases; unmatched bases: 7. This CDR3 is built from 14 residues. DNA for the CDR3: TGTGCCAGCTCACAAGAGGGGGCCAGGTCACCCCTCCACTTT. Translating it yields CASSQEGARSPLHF.

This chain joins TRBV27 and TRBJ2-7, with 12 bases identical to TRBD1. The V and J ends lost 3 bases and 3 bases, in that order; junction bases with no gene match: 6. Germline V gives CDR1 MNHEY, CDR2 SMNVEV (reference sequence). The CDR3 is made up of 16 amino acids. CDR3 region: CASSFLGQGAGYEQYF. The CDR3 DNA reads TGTGCCAGCAGTTTTTTGGGACAGGGGGCGGGCTACGAGCAGTACTTC.

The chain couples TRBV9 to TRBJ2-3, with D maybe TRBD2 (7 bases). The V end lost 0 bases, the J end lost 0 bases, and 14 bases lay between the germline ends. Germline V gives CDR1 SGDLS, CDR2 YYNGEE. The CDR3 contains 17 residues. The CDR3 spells CASSVEGGGVSTDTQYF. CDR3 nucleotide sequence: TGTGCCAGCAGCGTAGAGGGGGGGGGAGTTAGCACAGATACGCAGTATTTT.

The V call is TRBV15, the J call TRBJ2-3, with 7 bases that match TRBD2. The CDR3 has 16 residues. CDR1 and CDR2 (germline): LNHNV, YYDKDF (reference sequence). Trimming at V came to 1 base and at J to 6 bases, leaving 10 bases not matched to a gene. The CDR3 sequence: CATSRAEVGGRDTQYF. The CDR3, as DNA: TGTGCCACCAGCAGAGCCGAGGTCGGGGGGAGGGATACGCAGTATTTT.